Shown below are 28 T cell receptor beta chains from a single sample sequenced in a study of T cells expressing NK-cell markers. For each CDR3 protein, TCRdb gives one entry from its re-call of the 5' RACE reads, without DNA. This sample's table has about 260,000 distinct CDR3 sequences. Source material: blood T cells: a sorted CD56 or NKG2C T cell subset, CD4+ or CD8+ T cells, or bulk PBMC T cells (not recorded which). The receptors here all came from a man younger than 35 in good health.

CDR3 in amino acids: CASSLANRATYEQYF. The V and J genes are TRBV7-2 and TRBJ2-7; lacking DNA, the TRBD1 call made by TCRdb goes unchecked. This CDR3 comprises 15 residues. The germline CDR1 and CDR2 sequences are SGHTA and FQGNSA. The entire variable domain, with the rest obtained from reference TRBV7-2 and TRBJ2-7, is as follows: GAGVSQSPSNKVTEKGKDVELRCDPISGHTALYWYRQSLGQGLEFLIYFQGNSAPDKSGLPSDRFSAERTGGSVSTLTIQRTQQEDSAVYLCASSLANRATYEQYFGPGTRLTVT.

The chain has TRBV7-7 and TRBJ2-2; checking the TCRdb D call of TRBD1 is not possible without DNA. The CDR3 extends over 15 amino acids. The V gene's germline CDR1 is SSHAT and CDR2 FNYEAQ (reference sequence). The chain's CDR3 is CASSPSGGNTGELFF.

This CDR3 reads CASSSLAGGVSSYNEQFF. V usage is TRBV12-3 or TRBV12-4 and J usage is TRBJ2-1; with no DNA, the TCRdb D assignment of TRBD2 cannot be verified. The CDR3 sequence is 18 residues long.

The V and J genes are TRBV12-3 or TRBV12-4 and TRBJ2-2; the D call from TCRdb, TRBD1, cannot be confirmed without DNA. The CDR3 has 16 residues. The CDR3: CASSPPWTENTGELFF.

The chain joins TRBV6-1 to TRBJ2-3; TCRdb selects TRBD1, and the lack of DNA leaves this call unchecked. Germline lookup yields CDR1 MNHNS and CDR2 SASEGT. The CDR3 length is 13 residues. CDR3 protein: CASSINRDGTQYF.

This rearrangement joins TRBV7-9 to TRBJ2-4. The CDR3 is 11 residues long. CDR1 is SEHNR, CDR2 FQNEAQ, per germline (reference sequence). The CDR3 sequence: CASSLEEIQYF.

CDR3 loop: CASRGGPSIAYEQYF. The rearrangement links TRBV6-1 to TRBJ2-7; TCRdb designates TRBD2, a call that cannot be tested without DNA. The CDR3 length is 15 residues. Per germline, CDR1 MNHNS and CDR2 SASEGT.

Here the CDR3 reads CASEVGRAYEQYF. The chain joins TRBV30 to TRBJ2-7. CDR1 and CDR2 from the germline V gene are GTSNPN and SVGIG (reference sequence). The CDR3 runs to 13 residues.

The rearrangement uses TRBV10-3 and TRBJ2-7. There are 12 residues in the CDR3. Germline CDR1 ENHRY, CDR2 SYGVKD. CDR3 in amino acids: CAISDQKAVEYF.

V gene TRBV20-1 combines with J gene TRBJ2-5. Germline assignment: CDR1 DFQATT and CDR2 SNEGSKA (reference sequence). The CDR3 extends over 17 amino acids. CDR3 region: CSAENPTVYSGQETQYF.

V and J are TRBV29-1 and TRBJ2-2; TCRdb gives TRBD1 as the D gene, but with no DNA this cannot be confirmed. CDR3 length: 12 amino acids. Germline CDR1 reads SQVTM; CDR2 reads ANQGSEA. CDR3 residues: CSVNQGTGELFF.

The rearrangement uses TRBV12-3 or TRBV12-4 and TRBJ1-4. This CDR3 region has 13 residues. CDR3 in amino acids: CASSLGSARKLFF.

This rearrangement joins TRBV20-1 to TRBJ2-1; with no DNA, the TCRdb D assignment of TRBD2 cannot be verified. This CDR3 contains 15 residues. Germline CDR1 reads DFQATT; CDR2 reads SNEGSKA (reference sequence). CDR3 residues: CSAREILAKYNEQFF.

The CDR3 here is CASSSTGSGELFF. The rearrangement uses TRBV7-9 and TRBJ2-2; TCRdb outputs TRBD1, but without DNA this stays unchecked. Germline values: CDR1 SEHNR, CDR2 FQNEAQ (reference sequence). CDR3 length: 13 residues.

The genes are TRBV2 and TRBJ2-1; TCRdb's D call, TRBD2, is unchecked because there is no DNA. The CDR3 length is 13 residues. CDR1 is SNHLY, CDR2 FYNNEI, per germline. CDR3: CASSSTSGAREFF. Using reference TRBV2 and TRBJ2-1 for the parts outside the CDR3, the full variable domain is EPEVTQTPSHQVTQMGQEVILRCVPISNHLYFYWYRQILGQKVEFLVSFYNNEISEKSEIFDDQFSVERPDGSNFTLKIRSTKLEDSAMYFCASSSTSGAREFFGPGTRLTVL.

V gene TRBV12-3 or TRBV12-4 combines with J gene TRBJ2-1. This CDR3 is 11 amino acids long. The CDR3 spells CASSPLNEQFF.

This chain uses TRBV20-1 with TRBJ2-1; TCRdb lists TRBD2, though no DNA is available to test this call. Per the germline V gene, CDR1 is DFQATT and CDR2 is SNEGSKA (reference sequence). This CDR3 has 16 residues. The CDR3 region is CSAQWGLASGNNEQFF.

The J gene is TRBJ2-2, the V gene TRBV5-4; TCRdb's D call, TRBD2, is unchecked because there is no DNA. CDR1 and CDR2 from the germline V gene are SGHNT and YYREEE (reference sequence). This CDR3 is 16 amino acids long. CDR3 residues: CASSTIANANTGELFF.

The chain combines TRBV7-2 with TRBJ1-4. The CDR3 runs to 12 residues. In germline, CDR1 is SGHTA, CDR2 FQGNSA. CDR3 amino acids: CASSGSDEKLFF.

The chain carries TRBV29-1 and TRBJ1-5; TCRdb's D gene call, TRBD1, goes unchecked for lack of DNA. Germline values: CDR1 SQVTM, CDR2 ANQGSEA. This CDR3 is built from 13 residues. The CDR3 region is CSVRDGINQPQHF.

The V and J genes are TRBV11-1 and TRBJ2-3; no DNA is available, so the TRBD2 call from TCRdb remains unchecked. The CDR3 is made up of 18 amino acids. Per the germline V gene, CDR1 is SGHAT and CDR2 is FQDESV (reference sequence). CDR3 in amino acids: CASSRGTSGRPNTDTQYF.

This sequence joins TRBV6-2 or TRBV6-3 and TRBJ2-3; TCRdb reports TRBD2, a call that lacks DNA to check it against. From germline, CDR1 is MNHEY and CDR2 SVGEGT. The CDR3 sequence is 20 residues long. This CDR3 is CASSWDGLAGPLPSTDTQYF.

The chain uses TRBV19 and TRBJ1-5; the TCRdb call, TRBD1, lacks DNA for checking. The CDR3 covers 16 residues. The germline CDR1 and CDR2 sequences are LNHDA and SQIVND (reference sequence). The CDR3 spells CASSPGGTGGNQPQHF.

CDR3: CASSLVTSGSTPYNEQFF. The V call is TRBV5-1, the J call TRBJ2-1; TCRdb returns TRBD2, unconfirmable since there is no DNA. The CDR3 has 18 residues. Germline V CDR1 and CDR2: SGHRS, YFSETQ.

The rearrangement uses TRBV7-8 and TRBJ1-5; TCRdb reports TRBD1, a call that lacks DNA to check it against. Germline CDR1 SGHVS, CDR2 FQNEAQ. The CDR3 covers 16 residues. The CDR3 sequence: CASSPRTVDSNQPQHF.

This rearrangement joins TRBV7-9 to TRBJ2-1. The germline V gene encodes CDR1 SEHNR and CDR2 FQNEAQ (reference sequence). The CDR3 has 11 residues. The CDR3 reads CASSSPSEQFF.

The chain employs TRBV5-1 and TRBJ1-1; no DNA is available, so the TRBD1 call from TCRdb remains unchecked. The CDR3 consists of 15 residues. Germline V gives CDR1 SGHRS, CDR2 YFSETQ. The CDR3 is CASSLTRQGKTEAFF.

CDR3: CASSIEAGPRAEAFF. The chain carries TRBV19 and TRBJ1-1. Germline V gene data show CDR1 as LNHDA and CDR2 as SQIVND (reference sequence). The length of the CDR3 is 15 residues.